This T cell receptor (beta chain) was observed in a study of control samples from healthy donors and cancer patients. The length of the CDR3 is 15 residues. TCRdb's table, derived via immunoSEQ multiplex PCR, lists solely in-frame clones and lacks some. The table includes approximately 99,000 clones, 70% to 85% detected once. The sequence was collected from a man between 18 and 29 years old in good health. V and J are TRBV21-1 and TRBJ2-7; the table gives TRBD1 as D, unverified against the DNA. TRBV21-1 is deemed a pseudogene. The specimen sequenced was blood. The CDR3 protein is CASSRGQGATYEQYF. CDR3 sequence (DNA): TGTGCCAGCAGCAGAGGACAGGGAGCTACCTACGAGCAGTACTTC.